Listed below are T cell receptor beta chains from one sample, sequenced in a study of blood T cell repertoires in COVID-19. The repertoire was sequenced with immunoSEQ multiplex PCR; TCRdb's copy has only in-frame clones and lacks some. Of about 480,000 clones listed, 85% to 90% are singletons. Specimen: peripheral blood. Receptors were obtained from a man in his late teens or twenties with COVID-19, enrolled during active disease. Each CDR3 is given without its conserved first and last residue.

V gene: TRBV11-1
J gene: TRBJ2-1
CDR3 protein: ASSPRVIDSYNEQF

V gene: TRBV20-1
J gene: TRBJ2-5
CDR3 protein: SAQTEETQY

V gene: TRBV5-6
J gene: TRBJ2-5
CDR3 protein: ASATSGGVQETQY

V gene: TRBV7-9
J gene: TRBJ1-1
CDR3 protein: ASSLQGTNTEAF

V gene: TRBV11-2
J gene: TRBJ2-7
CDR3 protein: ASSLGESYEQY

V gene: TRBV7-2
J gene: TRBJ1-3
CDR3 protein: ASSSSGDSGNTIY

V gene: TRBV5-4
J gene: TRBJ2-1
CDR3 protein: ASSPGGTYNEQF

V gene: TRBV3-1/TRBV3-2
J gene: TRBJ2-3
CDR3 protein: ASSFFGDTQY

V gene: TRBV5-6
J gene: TRBJ1-1
CDR3 protein: ASSLGGRADTEAF

V gene: TRBV4-2
J gene: TRBJ1-2
CDR3 protein: ASSQDRGLVYGYT

V gene: TRBV23-1
J gene: TRBJ1-5
CDR3 protein: ASNSIWTGNSNQPQH

V gene: TRBV25-1
J gene: TRBJ2-7
CDR3 protein: ASSPLLGGYSYEQY

V gene: TRBV12-5
J gene: TRBJ1-1
CDR3 protein: ASAAPTGQNTEAF

V gene: TRBV24-1
J gene: TRBJ2-7
CDR3 protein: ATSPGFSYEQY

V gene: TRBV28
J gene: TRBJ2-7
CDR3 protein: ASSLSLGTSGIWEQY

V gene: TRBV27
J gene: TRBJ2-7
CDR3 protein: ASSLLDRIYEQY

V gene: TRBV7-9
J gene: TRBJ2-3
CDR3 protein: ASSFPGRGIYTDTQY

V gene: TRBV5-8
J gene: TRBJ2-3
CDR3 protein: ASGTRGSTDTQY